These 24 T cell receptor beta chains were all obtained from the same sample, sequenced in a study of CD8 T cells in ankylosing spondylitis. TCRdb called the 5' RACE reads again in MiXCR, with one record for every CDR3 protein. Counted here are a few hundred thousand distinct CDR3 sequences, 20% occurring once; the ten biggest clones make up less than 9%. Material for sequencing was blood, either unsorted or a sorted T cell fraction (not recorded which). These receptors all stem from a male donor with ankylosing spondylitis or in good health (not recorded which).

The CDR3 spells CAISDGVWQPQHF. As DNA, the CDR3 is TGTGCCATCAGTGATGGGGTTTGGCAGCCCCAGCATTTT. The chain is built from TRBV10-3 and TRBJ1-5; no clear D. Germline V CDR1 and CDR2: ENHRY, SYGVKD. The CDR3 consists of 13 residues. Trimming stripped 3 bases from V and 7 bases from J, with 10 bases between.

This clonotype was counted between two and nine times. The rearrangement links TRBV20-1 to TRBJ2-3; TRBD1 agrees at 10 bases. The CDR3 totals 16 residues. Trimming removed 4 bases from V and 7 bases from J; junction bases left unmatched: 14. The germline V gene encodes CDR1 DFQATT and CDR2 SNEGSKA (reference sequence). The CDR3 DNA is TGCAGTGCTACCGCCACCCAGGGACAGGGGTCGAATACGCAGTATTTT. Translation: CSATATQGQGSNTQYF.

DNA for the CDR3: TGTGCCAGCAGCCCCCGGACAGAAACTGAAGCTTTCTTT. Amino acid sequence: CASSPRTETEAFF. The V gene is TRBV28, the J gene TRBJ1-1; possible D gene TRBD1, 6 bases. The germline CDR1 and CDR2 sequences are MDHEN and SYDVKM. The CDR3 is made up of 13 amino acids. V shed 6 bases and J shed 5 bases, with 13 bases lying between them.

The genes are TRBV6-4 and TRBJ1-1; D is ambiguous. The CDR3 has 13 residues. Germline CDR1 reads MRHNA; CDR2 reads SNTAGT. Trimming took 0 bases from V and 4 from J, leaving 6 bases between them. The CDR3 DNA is TGTGCCAGCAGTGACTCCTCGGCCACTGAAGCTTTCTTT. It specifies CASSDSSATEAFF.

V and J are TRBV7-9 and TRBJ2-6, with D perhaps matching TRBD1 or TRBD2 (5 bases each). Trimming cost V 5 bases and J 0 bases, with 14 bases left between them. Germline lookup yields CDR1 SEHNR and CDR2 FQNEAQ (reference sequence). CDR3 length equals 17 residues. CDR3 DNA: TGTGCCAGCAGCCGTGGGGACGGATACTCTGGGGCCAACGTCCTGACTTTC. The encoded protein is CASSRGDGYSGANVLTF.

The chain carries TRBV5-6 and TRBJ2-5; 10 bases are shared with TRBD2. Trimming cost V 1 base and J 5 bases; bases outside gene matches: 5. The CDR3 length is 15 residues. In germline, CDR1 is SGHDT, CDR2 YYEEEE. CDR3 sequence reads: CASSLTSGVTETQYF. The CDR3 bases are TGTGCCAGCAGCTTGACTAGCGGGGTCACGGAGACCCAGTACTTC.

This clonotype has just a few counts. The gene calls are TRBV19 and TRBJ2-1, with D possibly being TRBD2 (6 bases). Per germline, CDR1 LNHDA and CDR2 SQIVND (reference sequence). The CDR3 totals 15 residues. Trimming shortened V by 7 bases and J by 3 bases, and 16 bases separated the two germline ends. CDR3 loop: CASKHERGGYNEQFF. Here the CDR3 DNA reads TGTGCCAGTAAACACGAGAGGGGAGGCTACAATGAGCAGTTCTTC.

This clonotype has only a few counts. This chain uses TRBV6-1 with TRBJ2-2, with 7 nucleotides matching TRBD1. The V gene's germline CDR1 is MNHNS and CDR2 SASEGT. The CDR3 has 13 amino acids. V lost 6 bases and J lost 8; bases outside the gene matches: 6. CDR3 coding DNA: TGTGCCAGCAGACCCGACAGGGTAGGGGAGCTGTTTTTT. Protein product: CASRPDRVGELFF.

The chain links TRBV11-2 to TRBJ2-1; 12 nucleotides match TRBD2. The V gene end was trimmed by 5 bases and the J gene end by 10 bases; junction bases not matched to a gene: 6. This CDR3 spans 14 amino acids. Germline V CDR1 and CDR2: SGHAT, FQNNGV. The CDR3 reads CASSRLAGDQEQFF. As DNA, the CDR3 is TGTGCCAGCAGCCGACTAGCGGGAGACCAGGAGCAGTTCTTC.

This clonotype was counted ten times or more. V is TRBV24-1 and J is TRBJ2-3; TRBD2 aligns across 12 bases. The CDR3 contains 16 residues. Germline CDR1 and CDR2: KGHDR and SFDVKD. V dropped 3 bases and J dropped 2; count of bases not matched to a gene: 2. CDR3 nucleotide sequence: TGTGCCACCAGTGATGGGACTAGCGGGCCCACAGATACGCAGTATTTT. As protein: CATSDGTSGPTDTQYF.

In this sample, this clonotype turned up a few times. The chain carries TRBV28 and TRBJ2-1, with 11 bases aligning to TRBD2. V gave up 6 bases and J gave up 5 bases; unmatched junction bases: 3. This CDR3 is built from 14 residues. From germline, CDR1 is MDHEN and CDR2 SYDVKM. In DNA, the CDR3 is TGTGCCAGCAGACCTAGCGGGAGGAACAATGAGCAGTTCTTC. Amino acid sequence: CASRPSGRNNEQFF.

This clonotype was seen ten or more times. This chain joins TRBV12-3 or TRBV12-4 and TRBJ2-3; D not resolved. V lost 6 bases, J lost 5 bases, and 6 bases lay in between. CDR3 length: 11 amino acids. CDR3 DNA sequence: TGTGCCAGCAGGGCGGTAGATACGCAGTATTTT. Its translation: CASRAVDTQYF.

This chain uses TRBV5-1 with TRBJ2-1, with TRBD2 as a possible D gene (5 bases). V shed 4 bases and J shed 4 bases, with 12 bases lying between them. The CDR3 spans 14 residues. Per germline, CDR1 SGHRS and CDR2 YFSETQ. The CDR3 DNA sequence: TGCGCCAGCAGCACCGGGGATCCTTACAATGAGCAGTTCTTC. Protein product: CASSTGDPYNEQFF. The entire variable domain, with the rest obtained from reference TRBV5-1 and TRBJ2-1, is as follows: KAGVTQTPRYLIKTRGQQVTLSCSPISGHRSVSWYQQTPGQGLQFLFEYFSETQRNKGNFPGRFSGRQFSNSRSEMNVSTLELGDSALYLCASSTGDPYNEQFFGPGTRLTVL.

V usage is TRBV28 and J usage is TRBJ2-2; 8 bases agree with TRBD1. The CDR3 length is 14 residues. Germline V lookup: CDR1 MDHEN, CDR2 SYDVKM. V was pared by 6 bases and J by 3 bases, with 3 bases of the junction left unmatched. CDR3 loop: CASRDRGDTGELFF. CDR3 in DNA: TGTGCCAGCAGAGACAGGGGTGACACCGGGGAGCTGTTTTTT.

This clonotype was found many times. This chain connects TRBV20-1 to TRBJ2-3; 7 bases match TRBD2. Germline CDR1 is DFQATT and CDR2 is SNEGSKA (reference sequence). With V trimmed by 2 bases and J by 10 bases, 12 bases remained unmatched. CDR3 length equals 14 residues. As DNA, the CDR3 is TGCAGTGCTAGAACACAAGACGTGGGGAGGGCGCAGTATTTT. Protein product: CSARTQDVGRAQYF.

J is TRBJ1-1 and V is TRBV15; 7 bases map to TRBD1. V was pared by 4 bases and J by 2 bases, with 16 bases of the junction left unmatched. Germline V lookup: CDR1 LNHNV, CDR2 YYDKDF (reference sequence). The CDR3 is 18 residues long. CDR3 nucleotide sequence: TGTGCCACCAGCAAGCAGAGATGGGGGACAGCCGGTAACACTGAAGCTTTCTTT. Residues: CATSKQRWGTAGNTEAFF. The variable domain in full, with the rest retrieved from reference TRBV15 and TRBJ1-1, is DAMVIQNPRYQVTQFGKPVTLSCSQTLNHNVMYWYQQKSSQAPKLLFHYYDKDFNNEADTPDNFQSRRPNTSFCFLDIRSPGLGDTAMYLCATSKQRWGTAGNTEAFFGQGTRLTVV.

CDR3 protein: CATSGQRPSTDTQYF. The CDR3, as DNA: TGTGCCACCAGTGGGCAGCGCCCTAGCACAGATACGCAGTATTTT. This rearrangement joins TRBV24-1 to TRBJ2-3, with D unclear. Between the trimmed V and J ends, which lost 5 bases and 0 bases, there was a span of 11 bases. CDR3 length equals 15 residues. Germline V lookup: CDR1 KGHDR, CDR2 SFDVKD.

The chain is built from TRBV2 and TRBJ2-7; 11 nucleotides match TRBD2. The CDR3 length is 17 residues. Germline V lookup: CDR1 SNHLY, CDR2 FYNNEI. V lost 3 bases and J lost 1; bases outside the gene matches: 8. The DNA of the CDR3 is TGTGCCAGCAGTGAGTCTGTTAGCGGGAGGGGATCCTACGAGCAGTACGTC. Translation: CASSESVSGRGSYEQYV.

CDR3 DNA: TGTGCCAGCAGTTTTGGACAGGGAATGGATACGCAGTATTTT. Residues: CASSFGQGMDTQYF. The chain recombines TRBV12-3 or TRBV12-4 with TRBJ2-3; 8 nucleotides align to TRBD1. The CDR3 is 14 residues long. J lost 6 bases, V lost 3 bases, and 5 bases had no gene match.

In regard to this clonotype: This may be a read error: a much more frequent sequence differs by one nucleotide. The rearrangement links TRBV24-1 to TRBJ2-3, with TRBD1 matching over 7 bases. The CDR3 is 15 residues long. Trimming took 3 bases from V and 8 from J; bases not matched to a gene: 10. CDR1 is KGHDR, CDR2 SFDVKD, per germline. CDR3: CATSDTGQPAGTQYF. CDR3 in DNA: TGTGCCACCAGTGATACGGGACAGCCGGCAGGTACGCAGTATTTT.

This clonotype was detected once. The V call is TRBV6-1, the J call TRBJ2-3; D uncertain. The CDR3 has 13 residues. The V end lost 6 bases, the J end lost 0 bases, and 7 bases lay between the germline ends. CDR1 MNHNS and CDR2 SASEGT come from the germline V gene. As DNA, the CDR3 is TGTGCCAGCAGCCACCGAAGCACAGATACGCAGTATTTT. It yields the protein CASSHRSTDTQYF.

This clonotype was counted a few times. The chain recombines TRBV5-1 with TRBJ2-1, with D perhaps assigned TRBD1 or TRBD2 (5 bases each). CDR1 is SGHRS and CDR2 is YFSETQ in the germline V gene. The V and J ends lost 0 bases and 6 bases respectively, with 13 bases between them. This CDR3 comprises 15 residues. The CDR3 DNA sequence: TGCGCCAGCAGCTTGGTCACACTTGGGGGCAATGAGCAGTTCTTC. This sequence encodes CASSLVTLGGNEQFF.

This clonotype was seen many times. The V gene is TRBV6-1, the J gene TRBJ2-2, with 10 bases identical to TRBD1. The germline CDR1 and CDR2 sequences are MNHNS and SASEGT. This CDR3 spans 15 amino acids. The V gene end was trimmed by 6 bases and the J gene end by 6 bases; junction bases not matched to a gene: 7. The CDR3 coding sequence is TGTGCCAGCAGGCCAGGGACAGGGGTTGCCGGGGAGCTGTTTTTT. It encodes CASRPGTGVAGELFF.

CDR3 nucleotides: TGTGCCAGCAGCTCTAGTGGCTCACTGGCCGCGCCCCTCCACTTT. This gives the protein CASSSSGSLAAPLHF. The chain employs TRBV9 and TRBJ1-6; no definite D call. The CDR3 consists of 15 residues. Germline V gene data show CDR1 as SGDLS and CDR2 as YYNGEE. The germline V and J ends were trimmed by 4 bases and 13 bases, with 21 bases remaining between them.